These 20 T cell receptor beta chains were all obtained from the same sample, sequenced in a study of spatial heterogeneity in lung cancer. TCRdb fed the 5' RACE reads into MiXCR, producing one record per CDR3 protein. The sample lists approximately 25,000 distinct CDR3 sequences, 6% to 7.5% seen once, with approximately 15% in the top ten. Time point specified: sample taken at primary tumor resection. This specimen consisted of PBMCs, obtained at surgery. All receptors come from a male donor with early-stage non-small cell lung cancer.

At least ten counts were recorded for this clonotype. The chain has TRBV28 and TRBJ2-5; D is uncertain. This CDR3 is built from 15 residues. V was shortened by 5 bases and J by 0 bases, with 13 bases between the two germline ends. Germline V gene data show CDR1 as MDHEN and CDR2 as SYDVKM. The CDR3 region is CASSTSLGNQETQYF. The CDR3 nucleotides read TGTGCCAGCAGTACCTCCCTAGGTAACCAAGAGACCCAGTACTTC.

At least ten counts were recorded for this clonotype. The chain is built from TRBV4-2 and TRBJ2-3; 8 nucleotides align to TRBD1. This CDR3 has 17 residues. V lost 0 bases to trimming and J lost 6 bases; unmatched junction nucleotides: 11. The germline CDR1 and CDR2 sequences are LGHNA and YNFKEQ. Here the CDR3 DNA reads TGTGCCAGCAGCCAAGATCAGGGGGCCCGGAGGTCGGATACGCAGTATTTT. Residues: CASSQDQGARRSDTQYF.

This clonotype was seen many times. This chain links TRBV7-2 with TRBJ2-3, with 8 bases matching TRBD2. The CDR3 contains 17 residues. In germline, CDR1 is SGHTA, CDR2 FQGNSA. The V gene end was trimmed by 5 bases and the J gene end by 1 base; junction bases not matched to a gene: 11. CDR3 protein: CASSQSGGGWGTDTQYF. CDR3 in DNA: TGTGCCAGCAGCCAATCCGGGGGGGGCTGGGGCACAGATACGCAGTATTTT.

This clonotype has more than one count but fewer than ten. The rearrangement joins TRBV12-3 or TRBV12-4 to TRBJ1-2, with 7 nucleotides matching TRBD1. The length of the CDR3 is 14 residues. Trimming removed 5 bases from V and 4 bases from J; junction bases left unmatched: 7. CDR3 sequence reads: CASSPAGTAYGYTF. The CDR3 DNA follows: TGTGCCAGCAGTCCCGCCGGGACAGCCTATGGCTACACCTTC.

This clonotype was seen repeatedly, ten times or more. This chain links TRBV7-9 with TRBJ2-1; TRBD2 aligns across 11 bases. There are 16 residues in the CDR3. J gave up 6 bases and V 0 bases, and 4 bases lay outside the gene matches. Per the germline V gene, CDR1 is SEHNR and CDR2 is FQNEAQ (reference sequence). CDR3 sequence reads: CASSLASGRVSNEQFF. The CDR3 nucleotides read TGTGCCAGCAGCTTAGCTAGCGGGAGGGTCTCCAATGAGCAGTTCTTC.

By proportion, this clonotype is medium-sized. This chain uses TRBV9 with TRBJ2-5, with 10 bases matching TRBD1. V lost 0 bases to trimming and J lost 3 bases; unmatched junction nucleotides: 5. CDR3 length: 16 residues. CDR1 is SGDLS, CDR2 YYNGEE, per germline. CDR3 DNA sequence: TGTGCCAGCAGCGTAGGACCGGGACAGGGGAAAGAGACCCAGTACTTC. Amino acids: CASSVGPGQGKETQYF. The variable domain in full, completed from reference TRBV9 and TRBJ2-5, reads DSGVTQTPKHLITATGQRVTLRCSPRSGDLSVYWYQQSLDQGLQFLIQYYNGEERAKGNILERFSAQQFPDLHSELNLSSLELGDSALYFCASSVGPGQGKETQYFGPGTRLLVL.

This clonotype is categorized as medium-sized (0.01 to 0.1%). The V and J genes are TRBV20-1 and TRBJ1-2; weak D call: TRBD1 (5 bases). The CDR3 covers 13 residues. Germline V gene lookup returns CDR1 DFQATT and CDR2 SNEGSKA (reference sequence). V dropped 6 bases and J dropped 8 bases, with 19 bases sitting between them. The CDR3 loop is CSATGGGARGYTF. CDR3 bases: TGCAGTGCAACCGGTGGAGGGGCGCGAGGCTACACCTTC.

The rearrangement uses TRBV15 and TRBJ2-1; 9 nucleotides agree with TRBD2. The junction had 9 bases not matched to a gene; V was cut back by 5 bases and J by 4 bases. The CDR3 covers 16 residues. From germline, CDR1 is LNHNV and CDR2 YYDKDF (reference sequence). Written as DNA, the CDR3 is TGTGCCACCAGCGGCCTCTCTAGCGGGATATACAATGAGCAGTTCTTC. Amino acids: CATSGLSSGIYNEQFF.

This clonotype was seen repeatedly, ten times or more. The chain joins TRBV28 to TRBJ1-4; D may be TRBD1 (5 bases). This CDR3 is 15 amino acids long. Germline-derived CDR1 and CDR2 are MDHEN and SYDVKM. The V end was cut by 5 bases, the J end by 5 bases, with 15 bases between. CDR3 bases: TGTGCCAGCAGTCTGGGGACTGCCCCGAATGAAAAACTGTTTTTT. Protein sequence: CASSLGTAPNEKLFF.

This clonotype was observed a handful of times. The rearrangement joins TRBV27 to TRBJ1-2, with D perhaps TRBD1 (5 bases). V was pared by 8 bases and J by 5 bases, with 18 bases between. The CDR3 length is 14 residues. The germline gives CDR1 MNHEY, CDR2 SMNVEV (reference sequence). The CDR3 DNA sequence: TGTGCCAGCCGCCGGGACGGCGTAATATATGGCTACACCTTC. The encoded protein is CASRRDGVIYGYTF.

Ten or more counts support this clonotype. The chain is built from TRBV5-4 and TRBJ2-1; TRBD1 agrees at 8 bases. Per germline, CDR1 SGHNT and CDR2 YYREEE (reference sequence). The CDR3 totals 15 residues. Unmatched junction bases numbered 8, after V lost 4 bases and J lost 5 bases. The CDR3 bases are TGTGCCAGCAGCCTCCGGGACAGGAGCAACAATGAGCAGTTCTTC. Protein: CASSLRDRSNNEQFF. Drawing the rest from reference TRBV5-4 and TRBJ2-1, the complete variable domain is ETGVTQSPTHLIKTRGQQVTLRCSSQSGHNTVSWYQQALGQGPQFIFQYYREEENGRGNFPPRFSGLQFPNYSSELNVNALELDDSALYLCASSLRDRSNNEQFFGPGTRLTVL.

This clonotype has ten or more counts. CDR3 sequence: CASSVQVGGAGANVLTF. Written as DNA, the CDR3 is TGTGCCAGCAGCGTACAGGTGGGAGGGGCTGGGGCCAACGTCCTGACTTTC. The chain is built from TRBV9 and TRBJ2-6, with 7 bases matching TRBD2. The CDR3 length is 17 residues. V shed 1 base, J shed 2 bases, and the junction held 6 bases outside the gene matches. The germline gives CDR1 SGDLS, CDR2 YYNGEE.

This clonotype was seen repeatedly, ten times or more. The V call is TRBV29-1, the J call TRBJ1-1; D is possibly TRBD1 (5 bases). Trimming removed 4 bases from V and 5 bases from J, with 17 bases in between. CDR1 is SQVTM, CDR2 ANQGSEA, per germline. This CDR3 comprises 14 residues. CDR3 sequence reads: CSVAAQGEGTEAFF. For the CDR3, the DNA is TGCAGCGTTGCCGCCCAGGGTGAGGGAACTGAAGCTTTCTTT.

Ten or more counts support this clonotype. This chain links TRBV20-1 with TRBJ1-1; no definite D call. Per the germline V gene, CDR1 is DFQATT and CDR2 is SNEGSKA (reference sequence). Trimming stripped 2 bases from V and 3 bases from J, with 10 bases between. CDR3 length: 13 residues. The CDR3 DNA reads TGCAGTGCTAGATGGGTTGGGGACACTGAAGCTTTCTTT. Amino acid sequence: CSARWVGDTEAFF.

In DNA form, the CDR3 reads TGTGCCACCAGCACAACAACTCGTCCCTACGAGCAGTACTTC. Amino acids: CATSTTTRPYEQYF. The rearrangement joins TRBV15 to TRBJ2-7; D uncertain. Trimming removed 4 bases at V and 2 bases at J, with 12 bases between. Germline V gene lookup returns CDR1 LNHNV and CDR2 YYDKDF (reference sequence). This CDR3 spans 14 amino acids.

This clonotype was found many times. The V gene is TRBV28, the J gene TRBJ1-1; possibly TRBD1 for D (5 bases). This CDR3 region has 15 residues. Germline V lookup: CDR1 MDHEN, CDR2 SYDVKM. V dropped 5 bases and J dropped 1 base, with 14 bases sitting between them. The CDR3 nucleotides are TGTGCCAGCAGTCCTCCCCGGGGGGGGAACACTGAAGCTTTCTTT. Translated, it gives CASSPPRGGNTEAFF.

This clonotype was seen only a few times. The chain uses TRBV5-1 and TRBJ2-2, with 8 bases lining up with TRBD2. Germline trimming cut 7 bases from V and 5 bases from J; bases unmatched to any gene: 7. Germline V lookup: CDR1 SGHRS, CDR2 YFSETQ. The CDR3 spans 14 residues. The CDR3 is CASRSGSSTGELFF. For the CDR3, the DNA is TGCGCCAGCCGGAGCGGGAGCTCGACCGGGGAGCTGTTTTTT.

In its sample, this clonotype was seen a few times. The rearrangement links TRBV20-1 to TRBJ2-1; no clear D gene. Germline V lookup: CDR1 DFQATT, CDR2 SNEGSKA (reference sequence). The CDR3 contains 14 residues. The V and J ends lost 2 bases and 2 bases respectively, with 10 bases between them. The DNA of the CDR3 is TGCAGTGCTAGACTCAGTCCTACCTACAATGAGCAGTTCTTC. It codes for CSARLSPTYNEQFF.

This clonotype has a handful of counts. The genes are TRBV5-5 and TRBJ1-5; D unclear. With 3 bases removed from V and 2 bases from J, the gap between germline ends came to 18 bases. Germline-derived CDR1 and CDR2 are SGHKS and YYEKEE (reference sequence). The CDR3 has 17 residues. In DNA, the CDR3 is TGTGCCAGCAGCTCCACGCCCCGGCACGACCGCAATCAGCCCCAGCATTTT. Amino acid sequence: CASSSTPRHDRNQPQHF.

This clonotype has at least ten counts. CDR3 DNA sequence: TGTGCCAGCAGACTTCAGGTACCCAATCAGCCCCAGCATTTT. This gives the protein CASRLQVPNQPQHF. The gene calls are TRBV6-1 and TRBJ1-5; the D is unclear. Trimming took 6 bases from V and 3 from J, leaving 12 bases between them. The CDR3 totals 14 residues. The germline V gene has CDR1 MNHNS and CDR2 SASEGT.